This paragraph covers one TCR beta chain sequence. This sample was taken from a study of technical replicates of blood from a few donors. Produced via immunoSEQ multiplex PCR; TCRdb's table is partial and in-frame only. Among approximately 85,000 clones listed, 94% were seen once. The TCR originated in a human donor in good health. Sequencing input: T cells isolated from PBMCs.

DNA of the CDR3: TGTGCCAGCAGTTACTCCGGGGAAGCTTTCTTT. It translates to CASSYSGEAFF. This chain uses TRBV6-5 with TRBJ1-1; D not certain. Germline V lookup: CDR1 MNHEY, CDR2 SVGAGI. The CDR3 spans 11 residues. Trimming cost V 0 bases and J 8 bases, with 4 bases left between them.